Given below is one T cell receptor beta chain in context. Germline V CDR1 and CDR2: MGHRA, YSYEKL. The CDR3 is 15 residues long. Trimming stripped 4 bases from V and 0 bases from J, with 13 bases between. These data belong to a study of shared clonotypes between healthy human individuals. Clones were sequenced by immunoSEQ multiplex PCR, and TCRdb holds only the in-frame ones, with some missing. The sample lists approximately 640,000 clones; less than 95% were seen once. Sequenced sample: memory CD8+ T cells from PBMCs. Regarding subset: CD45RO+ cells pooled with CCR7-negative TemRA cells. The chain carries TRBV4-1 and TRBJ2-7; possibly TRBD1 for D (7 bases). This clonotype originated in a man aged 18 to 29 in good health. Some clones in this sample may be carry-over from other donors' samples. As DNA, the CDR3 is TGCGCCAGCAGCCCCCAGGGGGGTCTCTCCTACGAGCAGTACTTC. Encoded protein: CASSPQGGLSYEQYF.